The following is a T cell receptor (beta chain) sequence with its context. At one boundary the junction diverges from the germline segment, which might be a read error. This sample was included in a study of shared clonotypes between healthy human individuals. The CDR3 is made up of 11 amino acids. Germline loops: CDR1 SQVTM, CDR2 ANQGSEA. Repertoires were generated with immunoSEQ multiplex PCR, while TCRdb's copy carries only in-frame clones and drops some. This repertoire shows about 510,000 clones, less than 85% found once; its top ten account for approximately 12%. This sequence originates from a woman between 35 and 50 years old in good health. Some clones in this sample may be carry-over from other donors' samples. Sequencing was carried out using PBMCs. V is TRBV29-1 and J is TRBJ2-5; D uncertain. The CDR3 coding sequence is TGCAGCGGTACCGCGACCGAGACCCACTACTTC. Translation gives CSGTATETHYF.